These T cell receptor beta chains were read from a single sample in a study of blood T cell repertoires in COVID-19. Repertoires were generated with immunoSEQ multiplex PCR, while TCRdb's copy carries only in-frame clones and drops some. The table shows 130,000 to 150,000 clones, with less than 85% occurring only once. Sequences were obtained from peripheral blood. These receptors came from a human donor in a cohort sampled during active COVID-19. Each CDR3 is given with its conserved first and last residue. The D gene is left open where the match is weak. Clone size is shown for a subset of rows, as once, few, many or a class of expanded clone.

TRBJ1-1 TRBV5-1 14 - TRBD1 CASNPTGGAVEAFF TGCGCCAGCAACCCCACAGGGGGCGCGGTTGAAGCTTTCTTT
TRBJ1-2 TRBV6-5 14 once - CASSLTGSRYGYTF TGTGCCAGCAGTTTGACAGGTTCGCGCTATGGCTACACCTTC
TRBJ1-1 TRBV29-1 13 - - CSVDAPRWTEAFF TGCAGCGTTGATGCACCGAGGTGGACTGAAGCTTTCTTT
TRBJ2-1 TRBV25-1 16 - TRBD2 CASSEPGLARGSEQFF TGTGCCAGCAGTGAGCCGGGACTAGCGAGAGGGAGTGAGCAGTTCTTC
TRBJ2-2 TRBV6-5 14 - - CASNLAGNTGELFF TGTGCCAGCAACCTGGCAGGGAACACCGGGGAGCTGTTTTTT
TRBJ2-5 TRBV5-1 13 once - CASSLFTEETQYF TGCGCCAGCAGCTTGTTTACAGAAGAGACCCAGTACTTC
TRBJ2-3 TRBV19 16 once TRBD2 CASSTLAGSSTDTQYF TGTGCCAGTAGTACCTTAGCGGGATCTAGCACAGATACGCAGTATTTT
TRBJ2-3 TRBV7-6 14 - - CASSLVGPEGTQYF TGTGCCAGCAGCTTAGTCGGGCCTGAGGGTACGCAGTATTTT
TRBJ2-3 TRBV5-6 15 - TRBD1 CASSFRTGGTDTQYF TGTGCCAGCAGCTTTAGGACAGGGGGCACAGATACGCAGTATTTT
TRBJ2-1 TRBV7-9 13 few TRBD2 CASSLPGGNEQFF TGTGCCAGCAGCCTTCCGGGGGGAAATGAGCAGTTCTTC
TRBJ1-1 TRBV11-3 15 once - CASSLGGGMNTEAFF TGTGCCAGCAGCCTGGGCGGGGGCATGAACACTGAAGCTTTCTTT
TRBJ2-5 TRBV6-2/TRBV6-3 15 - TRBD2 CASSYMAGGQETQYF TGTGCCAGCAGTTACATGGCGGGGGGTCAAGAGACCCAGTACTTC
TRBJ2-4 TRBV4-2 16 - TRBD2 CASSQDPRGVKNIQYF TGTGCCAGCAGCCAAGACCCGCGGGGGGTCAAAAACATTCAGTACTTC
TRBJ2-3 TRBV5-1 15 once - CASSLGDFHTDTQYF TGCGCCAGCAGCTTGGGCGATTTTCACACAGATACGCAGTATTTT
TRBJ2-7 TRBV6-5 12 - - CASSRTGYKQYF TGTGCCAGCAGTAGAACAGGGTATAAGCAGTACTTC
TRBJ2-7 TRBV10-3 13 many TRBD2 CAIGLAGDYEQYF TGTGCCATTGGACTAGCGGGGGATTACGAGCAGTACTTC
TRBJ2-7 TRBV29-1 12 - - CSVVTDLWEQYF TGCAGCGTTGTAACAGACCTGTGGGAGCAGTACTTC
TRBJ1-4 TRBV6-2/TRBV6-3 14 - - CASSEVRANEKLFF TGTGCCAGCAGCGAAGTGCGGGCTAATGAAAAACTGTTTTTT
TRBJ2-3 TRBV11-3 17 - - CASSLAAGSVRSDTQYF TGTGCCAGCAGCTTAGCGGCCGGGTCCGTTCGGTCAGATACGCAGTATTTT
TRBJ2-7 TRBV11-3 13 - - CASSFGDLYEQYF TGTGCCAGCAGCTTCGGGGATCTCTACGAGCAGTACTTC
TRBJ2-7 TRBV9 15 - TRBD1 CASSVGTADYYEQYF TGTGCCAGCAGCGTCGGGACAGCCGATTACTACGAGCAGTACTTC
TRBJ2-3 TRBV10-3 16 - - CAISESAGLSTDTQYF TGTGCCATCAGTGAGTCGGCGGGTCTTAGCACAGATACGCAGTATTTT
TRBJ1-1 TRBV10-3 14 - - CAISERGGETEAFF TGTGCCATCAGTGAGAGGGGAGGGGAAACTGAAGCTTTCTTT
TRBJ2-4 TRBV11-2 17 - TRBD2 CASSLPLAGGTGNIQYF TGTGCCAGCAGCTTACCCTTAGCGGGGGGGACTGGGAACATTCAGTACTTC
TRBJ2-5 TRBV7-2 17 - TRBD2 CASSFSGGAAFIETQYF TGTGCCAGCAGCTTTAGCGGGGGGGCCGCTTTTATAGAGACCCAGTACTTC
TRBJ2-3 TRBV12-3/TRBV12-4 12 - - CAGRGLGDTQYF TGTGCCGGCAGGGGCTTGGGAGATACGCAGTATTTT
TRBJ2-5 TRBV29-1 11 - - CSVARGETQYF TGCAGCGTTGCTAGAGGAGAGACCCAGTACTTC
TRBJ1-1 TRBV3-1/TRBV3-2 16 - - CASSPRVGGMKTEAFF TGTGCCAGCAGCCCCCGGGTCGGGGGTATGAAAACTGAAGCTTTCTTT
TRBJ1-6 TRBV24-1 12 once TRBD1 CATRTGFSPLHF TGTGCCACCAGGACAGGGTTTTCACCCCTCCACTTT
TRBJ1-3 TRBV13 15 - - CASSLTGSSGNTIYF TGTGCCAGCAGCTTAACAGGGAGCTCTGGAAACACCATATATTTT
TRBJ1-5 TRBV21-1 19 - - CASSKTDRGRRHSNQPQHF TGTGCCAGCAGCAAGACCGACAGGGGTCGAAGACATAGCAATCAGCCCCAGCATTTT
TRBJ1-4 TRBV7-3 15 - TRBD1 CASSRQGAPGEKLFF TGTGCCAGCAGCCGACAGGGGGCGCCCGGAGAAAAACTGTTTTTT
TRBJ2-7 TRBV6-5 15 - TRBD1 CASSTGTGIAYEQYF TGTGCCAGCAGCACCGGGACAGGGATTGCCTACGAGCAGTACTTC
TRBJ2-2 TRBV19 14 - - CASSMSRAGGELFF TGTGCCAGTAGTATGAGCAGGGCTGGCGGGGAGCTGTTTTTT
TRBJ2-1 TRBV5-6 18 - TRBD1 CASSLYLPAGTDYNEQFF TGTGCCAGCAGCTTATATCTTCCCGCCGGGACAGATTACAATGAGCAGTTCTTC
TRBJ1-5 TRBV5-1 14 once - CASSLDGGNQPQHF TGCGCCAGCAGCTTGGACGGGGGCAATCAGCCCCAGCATTTT
TRBJ2-5 TRBV7-2 11 - - CASSLGAGQYF TGTGCCAGCAGCTTAGGGGCGGGACAGTACTTC
TRBJ1-2 TRBV9 11 - - CASSGAGGYTF TGTGCCAGCAGCGGGGCAGGGGGCTACACCTTC
TRBJ1-5 TRBV19 14 once - CAAGGLDSDQPQHF TGTGCCGCCGGGGGGTTGGACAGTGATCAGCCCCAGCATTTT
TRBJ2-5 TRBV7-9 12 - TRBD2 CASRGGSETQYF TGTGCCAGCCGCGGGGGGTCAGAGACCCAGTACTTC
TRBJ1-5 TRBV19 17 - - CASSIGPAPGHNQPQHF TGTGCCAGTAGTATAGGTCCAGCCCCAGGGCACAATCAGCCCCAGCATTTT
TRBJ2-5 TRBV30 15 once TRBD2 CAWSRGAGGGETQYF TGTGCCTGGAGTCGGGGGGCGGGGGGCGGTGAGACCCAGTACTTC
TRBJ2-1 TRBV5-4 16 once TRBD1 CASSPPGEGAYNEQFF TGTGCCAGCAGCCCCCCCGGAGAGGGGGCATACAATGAGCAGTTCTTC
TRBJ1-3 TRBV5-3 16 - TRBD1 CARSQGAPPVGNTIYF TGTGCCAGAAGCCAGGGGGCGCCCCCTGTGGGAAACACCATATATTTT
TRBJ1-6 TRBV9 15 - - CASSVGAGSNSPLHF TGTGCCAGCAGCGTGGGGGCCGGATCAAATTCACCCCTCCACTTT
TRBJ2-1 TRBV5-1 16 - TRBD2 CASSLTSGGLGGEQFF TGCGCCAGCAGCTTGACTAGCGGGGGGTTAGGCGGTGAGCAGTTCTTC
TRBJ2-4 TRBV19 11 - - CASSPGNIQYF TGTGCCAGTAGCCCCGGGAACATTCAGTACTTC
TRBJ2-5 TRBV10-1 16 - TRBD2 CASSESASGGGETQYF TGCGCCAGCAGTGAGTCGGCTAGCGGGGGGGGTGAGACCCAGTACTTC
TRBJ1-3 TRBV5-1 14 - - CASSPETFSNTIYF TGCGCCAGCAGCCCCGAGACATTCTCAAACACCATATATTTT
TRBJ1-6 TRBV5-1 14 - - CASSLGQGGSPLHF TGCGCCAGCAGCTTGGGGCAGGGCGGTTCACCCCTCCACTTT
TRBJ2-3 TRBV5-1 14 - TRBD1 CASEQGGRGDTQYF TGCGCCAGTGAACAGGGGGGAAGGGGAGATACGCAGTATTTT
TRBJ2-7 TRBV19 15 - TRBD1 CASSPRTGLKNEQYF TGTGCCAGTAGTCCGAGGACAGGACTCAAGAACGAGCAGTACTTC
TRBJ1-2 TRBV9 17 - - CASSVTPLPTGPYGYTF TGTGCCAGCAGCGTAACCCCCCTCCCGACAGGACCCTATGGCTACACCTTC
TRBJ1-3 TRBV11-2 16 - - CASSSSTGRIGNTIYF TGTGCCAGCAGCTCATCTACGGGAAGAATCGGAAACACCATATATTTT
TRBJ2-6 TRBV19 16 - TRBD1 CASSFGTGSGANVLTF TGTGCCAGTAGTTTTGGGACAGGGTCTGGGGCCAACGTCCTGACTTTC
TRBJ2-7 TRBV5-4 14 few - CASSSDQFGNEQYF TGTGCCAGCAGCTCGGACCAATTCGGGAACGAGCAGTACTTC
TRBJ2-3 TRBV27 13 - - CASSLGSTDTQYF TGTGCCAGCAGTCTCGGGAGCACAGATACGCAGTATTTT
TRBJ1-4 TRBV18 14 - - CASSPSTGPEKLFF TGTGCCAGCTCACCATCCACAGGACCCGAAAAACTGTTTTTT
TRBJ2-2 TRBV5-1 14 - TRBD2 CASEGGTNTGELFF TGCGCCAGCGAGGGAGGGACTAACACCGGGGAGCTGTTTTTT
TRBJ1-3 TRBV7-2 14 - - CASSRGANGNTIYF TGTGCCAGCAGTCGGGGGGCTAATGGAAACACCATATATTTT